This is a list of T cell receptor beta chains from one sample in a study of blood T cells in healthy people across ages. A single record per CDR3 protein comes from TCRdb applying MiXCR to the 5' RACE reads. The data show roughly 2 million distinct CDR3 sequences, 49% seen once. Sequencing was carried out using blood. The origin of the receptors is a woman aged 40 to 55 in good health. CDR3s include the opening cysteine and the closing phenylalanine or tryptophan. Each record gives: V gene, J gene, clone size, D gene, CDR3 protein, CDR3 DNA. The D gene is left open where the match is weak. Rows give clone size only sometimes, using once, few, many, or a class for an expanded clone.

v_call: TRBV11-2; j_call: TRBJ2-1; clone_size: once; d_call: TRBD2; cdr3_aa: CASSLGAGGTEQFF; cdr3_nt: TGTGCCAGCAGCTTAGGGGCGGGGGGGACTGAGCAGTTCTTC
v_call: TRBV4-1; j_call: TRBJ1-5; clone_size: NA; d_call: NA; cdr3_aa: CASESLGGMGYQPQHF; cdr3_nt: TGCGCCAGCGAATCCCTAGGCGGTATGGGTTATCAGCCCCAGCATTTT
v_call: TRBV9; j_call: TRBJ1-6; clone_size: NA; d_call: NA; cdr3_aa: CASSVEVSGSPLHF; cdr3_nt: TGTGCCAGCAGCGTCGAAGTCTCGGGGTCACCCCTCCACTTT
v_call: TRBV12-3/TRBV12-4; j_call: TRBJ2-1; clone_size: NA; d_call: NA; cdr3_aa: CAIHTVYNEQFF; cdr3_nt: TGTGCCATACATACCGTCTACAATGAGCAGTTCTTC
v_call: TRBV20-1; j_call: TRBJ2-7; clone_size: few; d_call: TRBD2; cdr3_aa: CSATVMGGGASYEQYF; cdr3_nt: TGCAGTGCTACAGTCATGGGGGGGGGAGCCTCCTACGAGCAGTACTTC
v_call: TRBV11-2; j_call: TRBJ1-5; clone_size: NA; d_call: TRBD1; cdr3_aa: CASSPRTGDGNQPQHF; cdr3_nt: TGTGCCAGCAGCCCACGGACAGGGGACGGCAATCAGCCCCAGCATTTT
v_call: TRBV7-2; j_call: TRBJ1-6; clone_size: NA; d_call: NA; cdr3_aa: CASSADTASPLHF; cdr3_nt: TGTGCCAGCAGCGCGGATACGGCTTCACCCCTCCACTTT
v_call: TRBV12-3/TRBV12-4; j_call: TRBJ1-2; clone_size: NA; d_call: NA; cdr3_aa: CASSPDRPYSYTF; cdr3_nt: TGTGCCAGCAGCCCCGACAGGCCTTATAGCTACACCTTC
v_call: TRBV20-1; j_call: TRBJ1-5; clone_size: few; d_call: NA; cdr3_aa: CSAHRQLNSFSNQPQHF; cdr3_nt: TGCAGTGCTCACCGCCAACTTAACAGTTTTAGCAATCAGCCCCAGCATTTT
v_call: TRBV20-1; j_call: TRBJ2-1; clone_size: few; d_call: TRBD2; cdr3_aa: CSARDEAGGLFEQFF; cdr3_nt: TGCAGTGCTAGAGATGAGGCGGGGGGGTTGTTTGAGCAGTTCTTC
v_call: TRBV29-1; j_call: TRBJ2-7; clone_size: few; d_call: NA; cdr3_aa: CSVEFGDGYSYEQYF; cdr3_nt: TGCAGCGTTGAATTTGGGGACGGATACTCCTACGAGCAGTACTTC
v_call: TRBV18; j_call: TRBJ2-7; clone_size: NA; d_call: TRBD1; cdr3_aa: CASSPNTGGEQYF; cdr3_nt: TGTGCCAGCTCCCCAAACACAGGGGGCGAGCAGTACTTC
v_call: TRBV2; j_call: TRBJ2-3; clone_size: NA; d_call: NA; cdr3_aa: CASNPSGITDTQYF; cdr3_nt: TGTGCCAGCAATCCTTCGGGGATTACAGATACGCAGTATTTT